One and the same sample provided the 15 T cell receptor beta chains below, sequenced in a study of long-term antiretroviral therapy in people with HIV (dated 2022 in TCRdb). The immunoSEQ hsTCRB v3.0 assay was used at survey level resolution for TRB variable region sequencing. Held by TCRdb, this immuneACCESS table contains in-frame sequences only and omits some clones. Under half of the omission traces to an unresolved V gene where checked; the cause of the rest is unknown. The table for this sample lists about 19,000 clones; less than 85% of them were counted only once. The ten biggest clones cover approximately 15% of the sample. Material: unsorted PBMCs, obtained 0.5 years before starting antiretroviral therapy. These TCRs come from a woman between 45 and 65 years old with HIV.

This clone was counted a few times. The chain uses TRBV10-3 and TRBJ2-1; 9 bases are a match to TRBD2. Per germline, CDR1 ENHRY and CDR2 SYGVKD. The CDR3 runs 15 residues. V lost 0 bases and J lost 7; bases outside the gene matches: 4. The CDR3 region has the DNA TGTGCCATCAGTGAGTCAATAGCGGGGGATAATGAGCAGTTCTTC. Protein: CAISESIAGDNEQFF.

J is TRBJ1-5 and V is TRBV4-2; D not resolved. With 0 bases removed from V and 0 bases from J, the gap between germline ends came to 6 bases. The CDR3 is 15 residues long. Germline-derived CDR1 and CDR2 are LGHNA and YNFKEQ. The CDR3 region is CASSQEQFSNQPQHF. The CDR3 DNA sequence: TGTGCCAGCAGCCAAGAACAGTTTAGCAATCAGCCCCAGCATTTT.

The table lists this clone with a count of one. The chain joins TRBV5-1 to TRBJ2-3, with 7 nucleotides matching TRBD2. The CDR3 length is 17 residues. CDR1 is SGHRS, CDR2 YFSETQ, per germline. V was pared by 6 bases and J by 0 bases, with 13 bases of the junction left unmatched. The CDR3 sequence: CASKETSLPTSTDTQYF. The CDR3 DNA reads as TGCGCCAGCAAAGAGACTAGCCTACCCACTAGCACAGATACGCAGTATTTT.

The chain couples TRBV19 to TRBJ1-2; 8 nucleotides agree with TRBD1. This CDR3 comprises 15 residues. V trimming: 3 bases; J trimming: 4 bases; junction bases outside the gene matches: 7. Germline CDR1 is LNHDA and CDR2 is SQIVND (reference sequence). The DNA for the CDR3 is TGTGCCAGTAGTATCCCAGCAGGGGGCAGCTATGGCTACACCTTC. Translation: CASSIPAGGSYGYTF.

The V and J genes are TRBV15 and TRBJ1-3; TRBD1 is a possible D gene (6 bases). The ends were cut back, 6 bases at V and 4 bases at J, with 16 bases in the middle. CDR3 length: 15 amino acids. Germline assignment: CDR1 LNHNV and CDR2 YYDKDF (reference sequence). In nucleotides, the CDR3 is TGTGCCACCAGAAGTGGACAGATGTCGGGAAACACCATATATTTT. It encodes CATRSGQMSGNTIYF.

V usage is TRBV5-1 and J usage is TRBJ1-3, with D perhaps matching TRBD1 (6 bases). This CDR3 is 14 amino acids long. Trimming took 5 bases from V and 4 from J, leaving 13 bases between them. The V gene's germline CDR1 is SGHRS and CDR2 YFSETQ. The CDR3 is CASSSQGIGNTIYF. CDR3 bases: TGCGCCAGCAGTTCACAGGGAATCGGAAACACCATATATTTT.

The CDR3 region has the DNA TGTGCCAGCAGCTTTGATAGGGGATTAGGCACTGAAGCTTTCTTT. As protein: CASSFDRGLGTEAFF. The rearrangement links TRBV11-2 to TRBJ1-1, with D possibly TRBD1 on 5 matching bases. V was trimmed by 3 bases and J by 4 bases, leaving 15 bases between them. This CDR3 is built from 15 residues. Germline loops: CDR1 SGHAT, CDR2 FQNNGV.

The CDR3, as DNA: TGTGCCAGCACCATAGGGGGACAGGGGGGACCTAATTCACCCCTCCACTTT. Protein product: CASTIGGQGGPNSPLHF. This chain uses TRBV2 with TRBJ1-6; 11 nucleotides align to TRBD1. Germline CDR1 and CDR2: SNHLY and FYNNEI. The trim removed 7 bases at V and 6 bases at J, leaving 11 bases unmatched. The CDR3 contains 17 residues.

The CDR3 loop is CATGLAGTYEQYV. Here the CDR3 DNA reads TGTGCCACGGGACTAGCGGGGACCTACGAGCAGTACGTC. The gene calls are TRBV10-3 and TRBJ2-7; the match to TRBD2 covers 13 bases. The CDR3 has 13 amino acids. The germline gives CDR1 ENHRY, CDR2 SYGVKD. The ends lost 10 bases at V and 2 bases at J; junction bases unmatched: 2.

The gene calls are TRBV9 and TRBJ2-5, with D tentatively TRBD1 or TRBD2 (5 bases each). The CDR3 contains 15 residues. Germline V gene sequence: CDR1 SGDLS, CDR2 YYNGEE. Trimming shortened V by 4 bases and J by 2 bases, and 15 bases separated the two germline ends. The CDR3 nucleotides are TGTGCCAGCAGCCCGCTCGGGGCGGCTCAAGAGACCCAGTACTTC. Its protein is CASSPLGAAQETQYF.

This rearrangement joins TRBV5-5 to TRBJ2-7; no clear D. Germline V gene lookup returns CDR1 SGHKS and CDR2 YYEKEE (reference sequence). The CDR3 contains 13 residues. V shed 2 bases and J shed 5 bases, with 11 bases lying between them. The DNA of the CDR3 is TGTGCCAGCAGCTTAGGCAGCCTAAACGAGCAGTACGTC. Translated, it gives CASSLGSLNEQYV.

The chain has TRBV5-1 and TRBJ2-6, with D tentatively TRBD2 (5 bases). The CDR3 is made up of 16 amino acids. CDR1 is SGHRS and CDR2 is YFSETQ in the germline V gene. The V and J ends lost 3 bases and 1 base respectively, with 11 bases between them. The CDR3 loop reads CASSSPGSSGANVLTF. The CDR3 nucleotides are TGCGCCAGCAGCTCCCCGGGGAGTTCTGGGGCCAACGTCCTGACTTTC.

The chain carries TRBV5-8 and TRBJ2-3, with D maybe TRBD1 (6 bases). The CDR3 consists of 14 residues. V lost 5 bases and J 3 bases, leaving 13 bases between the germline ends. Germline CDR1 is SGHTS and CDR2 is YDEGEE. The CDR3 spells CASRQGSFTDTQYF. The CDR3 nucleotides read TGTGCCAGCAGACAGGGAAGTTTTACAGATACGCAGTATTTT.

The chain has TRBV4-1 and TRBJ1-5; 7 nucleotides agree with TRBD1. V gave up 4 bases and J gave up 8 bases; unmatched junction bases: 8. CDR1 and CDR2 (germline): MGHRA, YSYEKL. There are 14 residues in the CDR3. The CDR3 loop reads CASSPPGDRKPQHF. CDR3 coding DNA: TGCGCCAGCAGCCCCCCGGGGGACAGAAAGCCCCAGCATTTT.

The chain is built from TRBV14 and TRBJ2-5, with 10 bases matching TRBD1. J was trimmed by 1 base and V by 3 bases; bases with no gene match: 2. CDR1 is SGHDN, CDR2 FVKESK, per germline. The CDR3 consists of 15 residues. The CDR3 sequence: CASSQGQGSQETQYF. The CDR3 bases are TGTGCCAGCAGCCAGGGACAGGGGAGCCAAGAGACCCAGTACTTC.